Each of the 31 T cell receptor beta chains below was sequenced from the same sample in a study of long-term antiretroviral therapy in people with HIV. Sequencing relied on immunoSEQ assay v3.0, run at survey level. Clones were read by immunoSEQ multiplex PCR, and TCRdb kept only the in-frame ones, dropping some. The table includes 20,000 to 25,000 clones, about 84% detected once. Sample: unsorted PBMCs, taken 0.5 years before starting antiretroviral therapy. These TCRs come from a man in his forties with HIV.

The rearrangement links TRBV6-5 to TRBJ1-5, with D perhaps matching TRBD1 (6 bases). From germline, CDR1 is MNHEY and CDR2 SVGAGI. V was cut by 5 bases and J by 4 bases, with 15 bases left in between. The CDR3 length is 15 residues. This CDR3 reads CASSLDRNQNQPQHF. The CDR3, as DNA: TGTGCCAGCAGTCTCGACAGGAACCAAAATCAGCCCCAGCATTTT.

This rearrangement joins TRBV9 to TRBJ2-3; D gene ambiguous. This CDR3 has 16 amino acids. V was clipped by 0 bases and J by 0 bases, with 11 bases between them. Germline values: CDR1 SGDLS, CDR2 YYNGEE. This CDR3 reads CASSVALRASTDTQYF. Written as DNA, the CDR3 is TGTGCCAGCAGCGTAGCTTTACGGGCCAGCACAGATACGCAGTATTTT.

In nucleotides, the CDR3 is TGTGCCAGCAGCTTGGAGGGCAGGCCGGTACTCACAGATACGCAGTATTTT. It translates to CASSLEGRPVLTDTQYF. The chain uses TRBV11-2 and TRBJ2-3, with D perhaps matching TRBD2 (6 bases). This CDR3 has 17 amino acids. Germline loops: CDR1 SGHAT, CDR2 FQNNGV. Trimming took 3 bases from V and 2 from J, leaving 18 bases between them.

The rearrangement joins TRBV4-3 to TRBJ1-1; 7 bases are a match to TRBD1. This CDR3 is 13 amino acids long. Losses at the gene ends were 4 bases for V and 11 bases for J; bases not matched to a gene: 10. Germline V gives CDR1 LGHNA, CDR2 YSLEER. The CDR3: CASSPDRVAWAFF. As DNA, the CDR3 is TGCGCCAGCAGCCCCGACAGGGTTGCATGGGCTTTCTTT.

The chain employs TRBV5-8 and TRBJ1-1, with D possibly being TRBD1 (5 bases). Per germline, CDR1 SGHTS and CDR2 YDEGEE. This CDR3 contains 15 residues. V lost 0 bases to trimming and J lost 0 bases, with 9 bases between them. CDR3 coding DNA: TGTGCCAGCAGCTTGGAAACAGGAGTGAACACTGAAGCTTTCTTT. Amino acid sequence: CASSLETGVNTEAFF.

V and J are TRBV5-8 and TRBJ2-7; TRBD1 matches 10 bases. This CDR3 contains 18 residues. The germline V gene encodes CDR1 SGHTS and CDR2 YDEGEE. V dropped 10 bases and J dropped 3; count of bases not matched to a gene: 22. The CDR3 here is CAGPLGTGAYRGLYEQYF. The CDR3 DNA reads TGTGCCGGACCCCTGGGGACAGGGGCGTACCGGGGCCTCTACGAGCAGTACTTC.

The gene calls are TRBV7-2 and TRBJ1-2; D perhaps matches TRBD1 (5 bases). The germline V gene encodes CDR1 SGHTA and CDR2 FQGNSA. Trimming pared 1 base from V and 4 bases from J, leaving 10 bases between. This CDR3 spans 14 amino acids. The CDR3 region has the DNA TGTGCCAGCAGCTTAGACGGGGGAGGCTATGGCTACACCTTC. This sequence encodes CASSLDGGGYGYTF.

This clone was detected only a few times. The V gene is TRBV27, the J gene TRBJ1-6; possible D gene TRBD1, 6 bases. Trimming cost V 5 bases and J 7 bases, with 18 bases left between them. The CDR3 spans 16 residues. From germline, CDR1 is MNHEY and CDR2 SMNVEV (reference sequence). The CDR3 nucleotides are TGTGCCAGCAGTCTACCCCCCGGGGGCCGAAATTCACCCCTCCACTTT. It yields the protein CASSLPPGGRNSPLHF.

V and J are TRBV2 and TRBJ2-7; unclear D gene. This CDR3 comprises 14 residues. V shed 5 bases and J shed 2 bases, with 13 bases lying between them. Germline lookup yields CDR1 SNHLY and CDR2 FYNNEI. The CDR3 DNA sequence: TGTGCCAGCAGTCCCCTCTACGGGCCCTACGAGCAGTACTTC. Translated, it gives CASSPLYGPYEQYF.

This clone is labeled as medium-sized. V usage is TRBV28 and J usage is TRBJ1-2; D gene uncertain. Trimming shortened V by 6 bases and J by 1 base, and 6 bases separated the two germline ends. The germline V gene has CDR1 MDHEN and CDR2 SYDVKM. This CDR3 has 12 residues. In DNA, the CDR3 is TGTGCCAGCAGCTCCTTTAACTATGGCTACACCTTC. It yields the protein CASSSFNYGYTF.

V is TRBV27 and J is TRBJ1-4, with TRBD1 identical over 8 bases. V lost 2 bases, J lost 4 bases, and 6 bases stayed unmatched. Per the germline V gene, CDR1 is MNHEY and CDR2 is SMNVEV (reference sequence). The CDR3 runs to 16 residues. The CDR3 loop reads CASSLVGTGLNEKLFF. In DNA form, the CDR3 reads TGTGCCAGCAGTTTAGTCGGGACAGGACTTAATGAAAAACTGTTTTTT.

The chain joins TRBV18 to TRBJ2-7; D is ambiguous. CDR3 length: 14 amino acids. From germline, CDR1 is KGHSH and CDR2 LQKENI. V gave up 4 bases and J gave up 2 bases, with 12 bases separating them. CDR3 protein: CASSLGALTYEQYF. The DNA for the CDR3 is TGTGCCAGCTCACTGGGCGCCCTGACCTACGAGCAGTACTTC.

In nucleotides, the CDR3 is TGTGCCATCAGTGAGGACCACAGTACCTACGAGCAGTACTTC. It specifies CAISEDHSTYEQYF. The rearrangement uses TRBV10-3 and TRBJ2-7; D remains ambiguous. In germline, CDR1 is ENHRY, CDR2 SYGVKD. The CDR3 has 14 residues. V lost 2 bases and J lost 2, with 10 bases in between.

V is TRBV13 and J is TRBJ1-5, with 7 bases that match TRBD1. This CDR3 spans 16 amino acids. With 2 bases clipped from V and 0 bases from J, the junction kept 4 bases outside the gene matches. Germline values: CDR1 PRHDT, CDR2 FYEKMQ (reference sequence). CDR3 loop: CASSLSGTDSNQPQHF. Here the CDR3 DNA reads TGTGCCAGCAGCTTAAGCGGGACAGATAGCAATCAGCCCCAGCATTTT.

The V gene is TRBV29-1, the J gene TRBJ1-5, with D tentatively TRBD1 (5 bases). V was cut by 7 bases and J by 6 bases, with 13 bases left in between. The CDR3 totals 12 residues. CDR1 and CDR2 from the germline V gene are SQVTM and ANQGSEA. This CDR3 reads CSAGGAGQPQHF. Written as DNA, the CDR3 is TGCAGCGCTGGGGGTGCAGGTCAGCCCCAGCATTTT.

V is TRBV9 and J is TRBJ1-1, with D maybe TRBD1 (6 bases). Trimming pared 3 bases from V and 4 bases from J, leaving 16 bases between. This CDR3 has 15 residues. The germline CDR1 and CDR2 sequences are SGDLS and YYNGEE. CDR3 residues: CASSASYRVSTEAFF. The CDR3 DNA is TGTGCCAGCAGCGCCTCTTACAGGGTGAGCACTGAAGCTTTCTTT.

This chain links TRBV9 with TRBJ2-1; 7 bases fit TRBD2. The CDR3 loop spans 15 amino acids. Germline CDR1 SGDLS, CDR2 YYNGEE. Unmatched junction bases numbered 16, after V lost 8 bases and J lost 8 bases. Here the CDR3 DNA reads TGTGCCAGTGCCGAGAGTGGGGGGGTGTTGGATGAGCAGTTCTTC. As protein: CASAESGGVLDEQFF.

V gene TRBV5-1 combines with J gene TRBJ1-5, with D unclear. The germline CDR1 and CDR2 sequences are SGHRS and YFSETQ. The V end was cut by 0 bases, the J end by 7 bases, with 14 bases between. The CDR3 has 15 amino acids. CDR3 sequence: CASSLGPYPDQPQHF. The DNA of the CDR3 is TGCGCCAGCAGCTTGGGGCCTTACCCGGACCAGCCCCAGCATTTT.

This rearrangement joins TRBV11-2 to TRBJ1-2; TRBD1 is a possible D gene (5 bases). Germline V gene data show CDR1 as SGHAT and CDR2 as FQNNGV. Trimming pared 2 bases from V and 7 bases from J, leaving 8 bases between. The CDR3 has 12 residues. The DNA for the CDR3 is TGTGCCAGCAGCTTATCTGGGACTGGCTACACCTTC. Amino acids: CASSLSGTGYTF. Filled out from reference TRBV11-2 and TRBJ1-2, the complete variable domain reads EAGVAQSPRYKIIEKRQSVAFWCNPISGHATLYWYQQILGQGPKLLIQFQNNGVVDDSQLPKDRFSAERLKGVDSTLKIQPAKLEDSAVYLCASSLSGTGYTFGSGTRLTVV.

The V gene is TRBV10-3, the J gene TRBJ1-2, with D possibly matching TRBD1 (5 bases). This CDR3 region has 14 residues. V lost 4 bases, J lost 4 bases, and 13 bases lay in between. Germline values: CDR1 ENHRY, CDR2 SYGVKD. DNA for the CDR3: TGTGCCATCAGTGGGGGCAATGGGATCTATGGCTACACCTTC. Translation: CAISGGNGIYGYTF.

This sequence joins TRBV7-9 and TRBJ2-2; D is ambiguous. Germline V gene sequence: CDR1 SEHNR, CDR2 FQNEAQ (reference sequence). The CDR3 spans 13 residues. V was trimmed by 1 base and J by 14 bases, leaving 14 bases between them. CDR3 sequence (DNA): TGTGCCAGCAGCTTAGGTCCGACACGGTCTCTGTTTTTT. Amino acid sequence: CASSLGPTRSLFF.

The rearrangement links TRBV14 to TRBJ1-1, with D unresolved. CDR1 is SGHDN, CDR2 FVKESK, per germline. V gave up 0 bases and J gave up 3 bases, with 8 bases separating them. The CDR3 runs to 14 residues. CDR3 loop: CASSQDPWDTEAFF. The CDR3 bases are TGTGCCAGCAGCCAAGACCCTTGGGACACTGAAGCTTTCTTT.

V gene TRBV6-5 combines with J gene TRBJ1-1; D uncertain. The V end was cut by 8 bases, the J end by 0 bases, with 10 bases between. The CDR3 contains 13 residues. Looked up from germline, CDR1 is MNHEY and CDR2 is SVGAGI. The CDR3 DNA follows: TGTGCCAGCTCGAGACGGCTGAACACTGAAGCTTTCTTT. Translation gives CASSRRLNTEAFF.

This clone appeared a single time. The V and J genes are TRBV19 and TRBJ2-1; the D gene is possibly TRBD2 (5 bases). The CDR3 has 15 amino acids. Trimming removed 7 bases at V and 6 bases at J, with 19 bases between. Germline CDR1 LNHDA, CDR2 SQIVND (reference sequence). CDR3 DNA sequence: TGTGCCAGTATGCGAACAAGTTCTGGAGGCAATGAGCAGTTCTTC. Translating gives CASMRTSSGGNEQFF. The full variable domain, its missing parts supplied by reference TRBV19 and TRBJ2-1, is DGGITQSPKYLFRKEGQNVTLSCEQNLNHDAMYWYRQDPGQGLRLIYYSQIVNDFQKGDIAEGYSVSREKKESFPLTVTSAQKNPTAFYLCASMRTSSGGNEQFFGPGTRLTVL.

The chain couples TRBV6-1 to TRBJ2-7; 11 bases align to TRBD1. J gave up 2 bases and V 6 bases, and 6 bases lay outside the gene matches. This CDR3 region has 15 residues. The germline gives CDR1 MNHNS, CDR2 SASEGT. The DNA of the CDR3 is TGTGCCAGCAGGCAGGGACAGGGGGAGACCTACGAGCAGTACTTC. The encoded protein is CASRQGQGETYEQYF.

The chain employs TRBV6-5 and TRBJ2-5, with unresolved D. CDR3 length: 14 residues. The V end lost 0 bases, the J end lost 5 bases, and 10 bases lay between the germline ends. Germline V gene lookup returns CDR1 MNHEY and CDR2 SVGAGI. The CDR3 is CASSYSIFFETQYF. The CDR3 DNA reads TGTGCCAGCAGTTACTCGATCTTTTTCGAGACCCAGTACTTC.

The chain carries TRBV7-8 and TRBJ1-1; weak D call: TRBD1 (5 bases). V was pared by 3 bases and J by 1 base, with 12 bases between. CDR3 length equals 15 residues. Germline CDR1 SGHVS, CDR2 FQNEAQ. CDR3 sequence (DNA): TGTGCCAGCAGCTTCCGTCCAGGGAGGAACACTGAAGCTTTCTTT. The encoded protein is CASSFRPGRNTEAFF.

V usage is TRBV7-2 and J usage is TRBJ2-2; D is undetermined. CDR1 and CDR2 (germline): SGHTA, FQGNSA. V was cut by 6 bases and J by 4 bases, with 6 bases left in between. This CDR3 has 12 residues. The CDR3 DNA is TGTGCCAGCAGGGCCGGCACCGGGGAGCTGTTTTTT. It yields the protein CASRAGTGELFF.

The chain employs TRBV28 and TRBJ1-2; the match to TRBD1 covers 9 bases. V shed 2 bases, J shed 5 bases, and the junction held 12 bases outside the gene matches. The CDR3 sequence is 17 residues long. The germline V gene encodes CDR1 MDHEN and CDR2 SYDVKM. CDR3 DNA sequence: TGTGCCAGCAGTTTAAGCGGGACAGGGAGGCCACTATATGGCTACACCTTC. Amino acids: CASSLSGTGRPLYGYTF.

The chain uses TRBV9 and TRBJ2-7, with D perhaps matching TRBD1 (7 bases). V lost 0 bases to trimming and J lost 2 bases, with 12 bases between them. Germline V gene lookup returns CDR1 SGDLS and CDR2 YYNGEE. The length of the CDR3 is 15 residues. Here the CDR3 DNA reads TGTGCCAGCAGCGTAGGAGGAGGGGGCGCCTACGAGCAGTACTTC. It yields the protein CASSVGGGGAYEQYF.

This clone was recorded only once. In DNA, the CDR3 is TGTGCCAGCAGCCTCCGGGACAGAACCTACGAGCAGTACTTC. Protein: CASSLRDRTYEQYF. J is TRBJ2-7 and V is TRBV6-6; 7 nucleotides line up with TRBD1. The V segment lost 6 bases and the J segment 2 bases; nucleotides outside the gene matches: 7. The CDR3 is made up of 14 amino acids. Germline values: CDR1 MNHNY, CDR2 SVGAGI (reference sequence).